This is a list of T cell receptor beta chains from one sample in a study of blood T cell repertoires in COVID-19. Method: immunoSEQ multiplex PCR; TCRdb's copy keeps in-frame clones and lacks some. The sample has 400,000 to 550,000 clones, roughly 90% seen once. The sample consisted of peripheral blood. These receptors were taken from a woman in her thirties with acute or convalescent COVID-19. The CDR3 runs from the conserved cysteine through the conserved F or W. Each record gives: V gene, J gene, D gene, clone size, CDR3 DNA, CDR3 protein. D genes are given only for firm matches. Size is stated for part of the rows, as once, few or many counts, or as a class when the clone is expanded.

TRBV5-5,TRBJ1-1,-,once,TGTGCCAGCAGCTTGTTGGTCAGTTCAACCACTGAAGCTTTCTTT,CASSLLVSSTTEAFF
TRBV5-6,TRBJ2-3,-,-,TGTGCCAGCAGCTTTTTACGGGTCAGCACAGATACGCAGTATTTT,CASSFLRVSTDTQYF
TRBV5-1,TRBJ1-2,-,once,TGCGCCAGCAGCTTGGATGGGGGCACGAACTATGGCTACACCTTC,CASSLDGGTNYGYTF
TRBV5-1,TRBJ1-2,TRBD1,-,TGCGCCAGCAGCTCAGACAGGGCTTGGAATGGCTACACCTTC,CASSSDRAWNGYTF
TRBV18,TRBJ1-2,-,few,TGTGCCAGCTCACCTACCGCTGTCGGGTATGGCTACACCTTC,CASSPTAVGYGYTF
TRBV6-5,TRBJ2-7,TRBD1,-,TGTGCCAGCAGTTACGGACAGGCGAGCTACGAGCAGTACTTC,CASSYGQASYEQYF
TRBV3-1/TRBV3-2,TRBJ2-5,TRBD2,-,TGTGCCAGCAGCCAAGCTTCTTCGGTAGCGGGGGGCCAAGAGACCCAGTACTTC,CASSQASSVAGGQETQYF
TRBV12-5,TRBJ2-7,TRBD2,-,TGTGCTAGTGGTTTGGGTCTAGCGGGGCCCAGCGAGCAGTACTTC,CASGLGLAGPSEQYF
TRBV7-8,TRBJ2-5,-,-,TGTGCCAGCAGCTTCATAGGTACAGGGCACGAGACCCAGTACTTC,CASSFIGTGHETQYF
TRBV5-1,TRBJ1-4,-,-,TGCGCCAGCAGCTCAACAGGCCTCCAGGCGGAAAAACTGTTTTTT,CASSSTGLQAEKLFF
TRBV30,TRBJ2-7,-,-,TGTGCCTGGAGCCCACAGGGCTACTACGAGCAGTACTTC,CAWSPQGYYEQYF
TRBV5-1,TRBJ2-5,TRBD2,-,TGCGCCAGCAGCATCGGGACTAGCGGGCAACAGTACTTC,CASSIGTSGQQYF
TRBV14,TRBJ1-1,-,-,TGTGCCAGCAGCCAAGTGCGTAGTAACACTGAAGCTTTCTTT,CASSQVRSNTEAFF
TRBV5-1,TRBJ2-3,-,-,TGCGCCAGCAGCTTGGTCCTAGATTCAGCCAGCACAGATACGCAGTATTTT,CASSLVLDSASTDTQYF
TRBV7-3,TRBJ2-7,TRBD1,-,TGTGCCAGCAGCTTAACCCCCGGGACAGGTTACGAGCAGTACTTC,CASSLTPGTGYEQYF
TRBV5-5,TRBJ2-3,-,once,TGTGCCAGCAGCTTGGTAGGTCCTCAGGCAGATACGCAGTATTTT,CASSLVGPQADTQYF
TRBV2,TRBJ2-1,-,-,TGTGCCAGCACTGCGGGATTCAATGAGCAGTTCTTC,CASTAGFNEQFF
TRBV6-6,TRBJ2-1,-,once,TGTGCCAGCGGGGCGGCTGAGCAGTTCTTC,CASGAAEQFF
TRBV7-3,TRBJ2-5,TRBD2,-,TGTGCCAGCAGCCCTGGCGGGGGGGGAGAGACCCAGTACTTC,CASSPGGGGETQYF
TRBV19,TRBJ2-5,TRBD2,-,TGTGCCAGTAGTATAAGATCTAGCGGGGGGGCTCAAGAGACCCAGTACTTC,CASSIRSSGGAQETQYF
TRBV6-6,TRBJ1-2,-,-,TGTGCCAGTGCCGGAGGAAGCGATGGCTACACCTTC,CASAGGSDGYTF
TRBV2,TRBJ2-3,TRBD2,-,TGTGCCAGCAGTTACGACGGACTAGCGGGGGGGTTGGGTACGCAGTATTTT,CASSYDGLAGGLGTQYF
TRBV4-2,TRBJ1-1,TRBD1,-,TGTGCCAGCAGCCAATGGACAGGGGTCGACACTGAAGCTTTCTTT,CASSQWTGVDTEAFF
TRBV5-6,TRBJ1-3,-,-,TGTGCCAGCAGCTTGGCCGTCAGCTCTGGAAACACCATATATTTT,CASSLAVSSGNTIYF
TRBV5-4,TRBJ2-7,-,-,TGTGCCAGCAGCTTGGGTGGGGGAGGCTCCTACGAGCAGTACTTC,CASSLGGGGSYEQYF
TRBV27,TRBJ1-2,-,-,TGTGCCAGTTCGGACAGTAAAGGTTTGGGCTACACCTTC,CASSDSKGLGYTF
TRBV10-3,TRBJ2-7,TRBD2,-,TGTGCCATCAGTGAGTCGAGCGGGGCCGGTACCTACGAGCAGTACTTC,CAISESSGAGTYEQYF
TRBV5-5,TRBJ1-1,-,-,TGTGCCAGCAGCTTGCAGAGTACCTTGAAGTCGGGCACTGAAGCTTTCTTT,CASSLQSTLKSGTEAFF
TRBV7-3,TRBJ2-7,TRBD1,-,TGTGCCAGCAGCTACGACAGGGGAGAGCAGTACTTC,CASSYDRGEQYF
TRBV28,TRBJ1-5,-,-,TGTGCCAGCAGGTACGGGGGGAGCAATCAGCCCCAGCATTTT,CASRYGGSNQPQHF
TRBV14,TRBJ1-4,-,-,TGTGCCAGCAGCCAGGGGGGACTGAGTAATGAAAAACTGTTTTTT,CASSQGGLSNEKLFF
TRBV7-8,TRBJ2-2,TRBD1,-,TGTGCCAGCAGCCTTCGGGACAGCAACACCGGGGAGCTGTTTTTT,CASSLRDSNTGELFF
TRBV7-3,TRBJ2-2,-,-,TGTGCCAGCAGCCTACAGACTAGCACCGGGGAGCTGTTTTTT,CASSLQTSTGELFF
TRBV29-1,TRBJ2-1,-,-,TGCAGCGTTGAACCCCGAGGGGCTAGCGCTCTTTATTACGGTGAGCAGTTCTTC,CSVEPRGASALYYGEQFF
TRBV30,TRBJ2-3,-,-,TGTGCCTGGAGTGTGGGGGGGCAGGTGGGCACAGATACGCAGTATTTT,CAWSVGGQVGTDTQYF
TRBV11-1,TRBJ2-1,TRBD1,-,TGTGCCAGCAGCCCTCGGGACAGGGCATACAATGAGCAGTTCTTC,CASSPRDRAYNEQFF
TRBV13,TRBJ2-7,TRBD1,-,TGTGCCAGCAGCTCGGACAGGGTTCCGTACGAGCAGTACTTC,CASSSDRVPYEQYF
TRBV9,TRBJ1-1,TRBD1,-,TGTGCCAGCAGCCCTCGGGGGGACAGGGGGCCGAACACTGAAGCTTTCTTT,CASSPRGDRGPNTEAFF
TRBV7-3,TRBJ2-1,-,-,TGTGCCAGCAGCTTACCCCTCCGGGACACGCGGAATGAGCAGTTCTTC,CASSLPLRDTRNEQFF
TRBV24-1,TRBJ2-1,TRBD2,few,TGTGCCACCAGTGAATCCCAGCGGGGGGGGAGCAATGAGCAGTTCTTC,CATSESQRGGSNEQFF